The 23 T cell receptor beta chains below were found in one sample sequenced in a study of cytomegalovirus exposure and HLA in healthy donors. It was with 60 Vbeta and 13 Jbeta primers that the PCR ran. The repertoire was sequenced with immunoSEQ multiplex PCR; TCRdb's copy has only in-frame clones and lacks some. The repertoire consists of around 39,000 clones, with approximately 60% occurring once and the leading ten covering about 8.5%. The sequencing sample was made of PBMCs. Receptor source: a human donor in good health.

J is TRBJ1-3 and V is TRBV21-1; the table's D gene call, TRBD1, was not cross checked with the DNA. TRBV21-1 constitutes a pseudogene. The CDR3 has 17 amino acids. The chain's CDR3 is CASSKSGAGPSPGFPYF. The DNA of the CDR3 is TGTGCCAGCAGCAAATCAGGGGCCGGCCCTTCTCCAGGGTTCCCATATTTT.

The J gene is TRBJ2-7, the V gene TRBV30; 8 bases line up with TRBD2. The CDR3 is 13 residues long. Trimming cost V 5 bases and J 2 bases; bases outside gene matches: 5. Germline-derived CDR1 and CDR2 are GTSNPN and SVGIG (reference sequence). The CDR3 sequence: CAWGSGGTYEQYF. Here the CDR3 DNA reads TGTGCCTGGGGGTCGGGGGGGACCTACGAGCAGTACTTC. Full variable domain (outside the CDR3, taken from reference TRBV30 and TRBJ2-7): SQTIHQWPATLVQPVGSPLSLECTVEGTSNPNLYWYRQAAGRGLQLLFYSVGIGQISSEVPQNLSASRPQDRQFILSSKKLLLSDSGFYLCAWGSGGTYEQYFGPGTRLTVT.

The genes are TRBV5-4 and TRBJ2-3; no firm D call. Germline V gene lookup returns CDR1 SGHNT and CDR2 YYREEE (reference sequence). V lost 0 bases and J 2 bases, leaving 10 bases between the germline ends. This CDR3 spans 15 amino acids. The CDR3: CASSLGGQVTDTQYF. The CDR3 bases are TGTGCCAGCAGCTTGGGTGGGCAGGTCACAGATACGCAGTATTTT.

DNA of the CDR3: TGTGCCAGCAGCTCTTTCACGCGTGAAGCTTTCTTT. Residues: CASSSFTREAFF. The J gene is TRBJ1-1, the V gene TRBV7-9; no reliable D call. This CDR3 has 12 residues. Between the trimmed V and J ends, which lost 4 bases and 7 bases, there was a span of 10 bases. CDR1 is SEHNR, CDR2 FQNEAQ, per germline (reference sequence).

The gene calls are TRBV27 and TRBJ2-1; D is possibly TRBD1 (5 bases). Germline V gene data show CDR1 as MNHEY and CDR2 as SMNVEV (reference sequence). The CDR3 has 13 amino acids. Trimming stripped 7 bases from V and 3 bases from J, with 10 bases between. The DNA for the CDR3 is TGTGCCAGCATGAAAGGGGACTACAATGAGCAGTTCTTC. Its protein product is CASMKGDYNEQFF.

The chain has TRBV7-3 and TRBJ1-2; TRBD1 matches at 7 bases. The CDR3 is 12 amino acids. Trimming at V came to 5 bases and at J to 9 bases, leaving 6 bases not matched to a gene. Germline CDR1 SGHTA, CDR2 FQGTGA. CDR3: CASSPRTGSYTF. The CDR3 nucleotides read TGTGCCAGCAGCCCCCGGACAGGAAGCTACACCTTC. The whole variable domain, remainder taken from reference TRBV7-3 and TRBJ1-2, is GAGVSQTPSNKVTEKGKYVELRCDPISGHTALYWYRQSLGQGPEFLIYFQGTGAADDSGLPNDRFFAVRPEGSVSTLKIQRTERGDSAVYLCASSPRTGSYTFGSGTRLTVV.

This clone was seen a few times. The chain carries TRBV10-3 and TRBJ2-7; possible D gene TRBD2, 6 bases. The CDR3 covers 11 residues. With 8 bases removed from V and 6 bases from J, the gap between germline ends came to 11 bases. Per germline, CDR1 ENHRY and CDR2 SYGVKD. CDR3 region: CAIGRGPEQYF. In DNA form, the CDR3 reads TGTGCCATCGGGCGGGGACCCGAGCAGTACTTC.

V gene TRBV29-1 combines with J gene TRBJ1-2; TRBD1 matches 8 bases. The CDR3 is made up of 15 amino acids. The germline V gene encodes CDR1 SQVTM and CDR2 ANQGSEA. Trimming at V came to 6 bases and at J to 5 bases, leaving 14 bases not matched to a gene. In DNA form, the CDR3 reads TGCAGCGTGGCCGGGAGCACAGGGGGAAATTATGGCTACACCTTC. It translates to CSVAGSTGGNYGYTF.

Remarks on this clone: This specimen includes other DNA sequences encoding the same CDR3. The genes are TRBV5-6 and TRBJ1-2; D is unclear. Trimming removed 3 bases at V and 5 bases at J, with 8 bases between. The CDR3 runs 12 residues. Germline values: CDR1 SGHDT, CDR2 YYEEEE. CDR3 in DNA: TGTGCCAGCAGCTCTGGCCAATATGGCTACACCTTC. This translates into CASSSGQYGYTF.

The chain employs TRBV10-3 and TRBJ1-5; tentatively, D is TRBD1 (6 bases). This CDR3 contains 14 residues. Trimming shortened V by 1 base and J by 3 bases, and 7 bases separated the two germline ends. CDR1 ENHRY and CDR2 SYGVKD come from the germline V gene. The chain's CDR3 is CAISEYRDNQPQHF. The CDR3 DNA reads TGTGCCATCAGTGAGTACAGGGACAATCAGCCCCAGCATTTT.

This sequence joins TRBV2 and TRBJ2-7; TRBD2 aligns across 7 bases. The CDR3 has 13 amino acids. The germline gives CDR1 SNHLY, CDR2 FYNNEI. The V gene end was trimmed by 6 bases and the J gene end by 5 bases; junction bases not matched to a gene: 7. The CDR3 coding sequence is TGTGCCAGCAGCCAGATCGGGACTAACGAGCAGTACTTC. Residues: CASSQIGTNEQYF.

The V call is TRBV21-1, the J call TRBJ1-6; the table's D call, TRBD1, has no DNA check behind it. TRBV21-1 is reported as a pseudogene. The CDR3 has 16 amino acids. The CDR3 loop is CASSTRDRALRGPLHF. CDR3 coding DNA: TGTGCCAGCAGCACCCGGGACAGGGCACTTCGGGGTCCCCTCCACTTT.

This chain connects TRBV4-2 to TRBJ2-5; 12 nucleotides align to TRBD2. CDR3 size: 19 residues. V shed 0 bases and J 5 bases; nucleotides not matched to a gene: 13. The V gene's germline CDR1 is LGHNA and CDR2 YNFKEQ. The CDR3 DNA reads as TGTGCCAGCAGCCAAGAGCCGACTAGCGGGGGCCTCGGGGGGGAGACCCAGTACTTC. It yields the protein CASSQEPTSGGLGGETQYF.

This sequence joins TRBV11-2 and TRBJ1-6; 9 bases fit TRBD1. V was clipped by 1 base and J by 10 bases; unmatched bases: 5. The CDR3 spans 15 residues. CDR1 and CDR2 (germline): SGHAT, FQNNGV. CDR3 region: CASSLVQGAFSPLHF. CDR3 DNA sequence: TGTGCCAGCAGCTTAGTACAGGGGGCTTTCTCACCCCTCCACTTT.

The chain uses TRBV28 and TRBJ2-7; no reliable D call. Germline values: CDR1 MDHEN, CDR2 SYDVKM. The CDR3 length is 13 residues. With 3 bases removed from V and 2 bases from J, the gap between germline ends came to 8 bases. CDR3 residues: CASSLTPTYEQYF. CDR3 nucleotide sequence: TGTGCCAGCAGTTTGACACCCACCTACGAGCAGTACTTC.

The chain has TRBV5-1 and TRBJ2-5, with 9 bases fitting TRBD1. The germline CDR1 and CDR2 sequences are SGHRS and YFSETQ. V lost 2 bases and J lost 5; bases outside the gene matches: 4. The CDR3 has 14 residues. The CDR3 sequence is CASSFTGGSETQYF. In DNA form, the CDR3 reads TGCGCCAGCAGCTTCACAGGGGGCTCGGAGACCCAGTACTTC. Based on the CDR3 plus reference TRBV5-1 and TRBJ2-5, the full variable domain is KAGVTQTPRYLIKTRGQQVTLSCSPISGHRSVSWYQQTPGQGLQFLFEYFSETQRNKGNFPGRFSGRQFSNSRSEMNVSTLELGDSALYLCASSFTGGSETQYFGPGTRLLVL.

The chain carries TRBV9 and TRBJ2-5, with TRBD2 as a possible D gene (6 bases). V was pared by 4 bases and J by 4 bases, with 11 bases between. This CDR3 comprises 13 residues. CDR1 is SGDLS and CDR2 is YYNGEE in the germline V gene. CDR3 region: CASSPGTRETQYF. CDR3 nucleotide sequence: TGTGCCAGCAGCCCCGGGACTCGAGAGACCCAGTACTTC.

This chain uses TRBV5-1 with TRBJ2-3; D is unresolved. This CDR3 is 14 amino acids long. V lost 2 bases to trimming and J lost 2 bases, with 9 bases between them. Per germline, CDR1 SGHRS and CDR2 YFSETQ. The CDR3 nucleotides are TGCGCCAGCAGCTTTGCGCCTAACACAGATACGCAGTATTTT. Its protein is CASSFAPNTDTQYF.

The chain joins TRBV6-7 to TRBJ1-4, with D tentatively TRBD1 (5 bases). TRBV6-7 is flagged as an ORF with uncertain function. V was cut by 0 bases and J by 0 bases, with 14 bases left in between. This CDR3 spans 18 amino acids. The CDR3 loop reads CASSYSTRVTATNEKLFF. In DNA, the CDR3 is TGTGCCAGCAGTTACTCGACCAGGGTGACCGCAACTAATGAAAAACTGTTTTTT.

The rearrangement joins TRBV7-2 to TRBJ1-2, with 9 bases matching TRBD1. The CDR3 loop spans 15 amino acids. The trim removed 1 base at V and 5 bases at J, leaving 5 bases unmatched. Germline values: CDR1 SGHTA, CDR2 FQGNSA. The CDR3 reads CASSLVPGQGYGYTF. CDR3 nucleotide sequence: TGTGCCAGCAGCTTAGTACCCGGACAGGGGTATGGCTACACCTTC.

The V and J genes are TRBV28 and TRBJ1-2, with a weak D call TRBD1 (5 bases). V was pared by 3 bases and J by 4 bases, with 6 bases between. Germline CDR1 reads MDHEN; CDR2 reads SYDVKM. The CDR3 length is 12 residues. As DNA, the CDR3 is TGTGCCAGCAGTTTGCAGGGCTATGGCTACACCTTC. It encodes CASSLQGYGYTF.

The chain couples TRBV7-9 to TRBJ2-1; maybe TRBD1 (6 bases). The CDR3 extends over 14 amino acids. Germline V lookup: CDR1 SEHNR, CDR2 FQNEAQ (reference sequence). V lost 7 bases and J lost 4, with 14 bases in between. CDR3 loop: CASIGGQSYNEQFF. CDR3 in DNA: TGTGCCAGCATAGGAGGACAGTCATACAATGAGCAGTTCTTC. Using reference TRBV7-9 and TRBJ2-1 for the parts outside the CDR3, the full variable domain is DTGVSQNPRHKITKRGQNVTFRCDPISEHNRLYWYRQTLGQGPEFLTYFQNEAQLEKSRLLSDRFSAERPKGSFSTLEIQRTEQGDSAMYLCASIGGQSYNEQFFGPGTRLTVL.

The chain is built from TRBV5-4 and TRBJ2-3; D perhaps matches TRBD2 (7 bases). V gave up 4 bases and J gave up 6 bases, with 21 bases separating them. Germline-derived CDR1 and CDR2 are SGHNT and YYREEE (reference sequence). This CDR3 has 16 residues. The CDR3 region has the DNA TGTGCCAGCAGCCCCGGGACAAGGGGGAGGGCGGATACGCAGTATTTT. Translation gives CASSPGTRGRADTQYF. Drawing the rest from reference TRBV5-4 and TRBJ2-3, the complete variable domain is ETGVTQSPTHLIKTRGQQVTLRCSSQSGHNTVSWYQQALGQGPQFIFQYYREEENGRGNFPPRFSGLQFPNYSSELNVNALELDDSALYLCASSPGTRGRADTQYFGPGTRLTVL.